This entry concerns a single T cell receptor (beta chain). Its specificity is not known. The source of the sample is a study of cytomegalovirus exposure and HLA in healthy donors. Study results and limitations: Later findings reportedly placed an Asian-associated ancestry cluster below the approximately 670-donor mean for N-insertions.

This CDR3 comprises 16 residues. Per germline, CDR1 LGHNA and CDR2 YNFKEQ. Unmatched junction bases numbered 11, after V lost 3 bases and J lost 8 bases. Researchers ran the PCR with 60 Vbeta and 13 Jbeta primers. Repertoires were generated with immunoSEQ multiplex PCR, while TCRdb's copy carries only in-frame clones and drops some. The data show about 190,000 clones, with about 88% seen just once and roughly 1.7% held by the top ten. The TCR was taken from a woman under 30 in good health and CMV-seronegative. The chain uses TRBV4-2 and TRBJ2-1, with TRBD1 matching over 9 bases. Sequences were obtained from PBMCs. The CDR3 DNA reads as TGTGCCAGCAGCCAGTACGCCGGGACAGGGATGGATGAGCAGTTCTTC. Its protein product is CASSQYAGTGMDEQFF.